This T cell receptor (beta chain) originates from a study of monozygotic twins with inflammatory bowel disease. Germline CDR1 SGHNT, CDR2 YYREEE (reference sequence). This CDR3 contains 15 residues. TCRdb reprocessed the 5' RACE reads; each CDR3 protein has one entry and no DNA is given. The sample's table shows a few hundred thousand distinct CDR3 sequences. Specimen: blood. The origin of this receptor is a human donor with ulcerative colitis or Crohn's disease, or a healthy co-twin of an affected twin (not recorded which). This rearrangement joins TRBV5-4 to TRBJ2-5; TCRdb gives TRBD1 as the D gene, but with no DNA this cannot be confirmed. The CDR3 region is CASSSQKGQQETQYF.